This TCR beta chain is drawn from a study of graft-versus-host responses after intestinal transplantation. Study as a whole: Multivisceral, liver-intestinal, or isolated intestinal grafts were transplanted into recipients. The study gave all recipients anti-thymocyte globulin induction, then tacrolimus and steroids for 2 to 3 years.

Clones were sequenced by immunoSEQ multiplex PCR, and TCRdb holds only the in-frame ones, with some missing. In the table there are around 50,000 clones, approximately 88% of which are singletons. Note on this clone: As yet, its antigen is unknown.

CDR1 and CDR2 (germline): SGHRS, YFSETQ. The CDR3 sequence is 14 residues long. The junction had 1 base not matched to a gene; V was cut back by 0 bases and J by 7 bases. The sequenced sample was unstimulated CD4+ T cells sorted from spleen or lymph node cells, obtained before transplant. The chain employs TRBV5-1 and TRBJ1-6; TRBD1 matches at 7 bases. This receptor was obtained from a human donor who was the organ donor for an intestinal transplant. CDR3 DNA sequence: TGCGCCAGCAGCTTGGACAGGGGCAATTCACCCCTCCACTTT. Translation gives CASSLDRGNSPLHF.